What follows are 7 T cell receptor beta chains derived from one specimen sequenced in a study of shared T cell receptors in the human thymus. The table came from immunoSEQ multiplex PCR; TCRdb's copy has only in-frame clones and leaves some out. The sample gives hundreds of thousands of clones, 87% of which show up once; 0.0094% is in the top ten. This sample was shared with a second study, whose subject was human thymus T cells.

The material sequenced was thymocytes. The receptors derive from a boy in the first two years of life with a congenital heart defect.

The chain recombines TRBV14 with TRBJ1-4, with TRBD1 as a possible D gene (6 bases). Trimming shortened V by 4 bases and J by 3 bases, and 12 bases separated the two germline ends. The CDR3 has 15 residues. CDR1 SGHDN and CDR2 FVKESK come from the germline V gene. In nucleotides, the CDR3 is TGTGCCAGCAGCCTACAGACAGGACCTAATGAAAAACTGTTTTTT. The encoded protein is CASSLQTGPNEKLFF.

V and J are TRBV27 and TRBJ1-1, with TRBD1 as a possible D gene (6 bases). CDR1 MNHEY and CDR2 SMNVEV come from the germline V gene (reference sequence). The CDR3 is 14 residues long. Trimming left V 5 bases short and J 1 base short, with 11 bases between. The CDR3 bases are TGTGCCAGCAGTCCCGGGACATCGAACACTGAAGCTTTCTTT. The encoded protein is CASSPGTSNTEAFF.

This chain uses TRBV7-6 with TRBJ1-5; TRBD1 is a possible D gene (5 bases). CDR3 length: 16 residues. Trimming cost V 5 bases and J 1 base, with 15 bases left between them. CDR1 and CDR2 (germline): SGHVS, FNYEAQ. CDR3 nucleotides: TGTGCCAGCAGCCCGGGACCGCGGGGAAGCAATCAGCCCCAGCATTTT. Residues: CASSPGPRGSNQPQHF. The full variable domain, with the rest looked up from reference TRBV7-6 and TRBJ1-5, is GAGVSQSPRYKVTKRGQDVALRCDPISGHVSLYWYRQALGQGPEFLTYFNYEAQQDKSGLPNDRFSAERPEGSISTLTIQRTEQRDSAMYRCASSPGPRGSNQPQHFGDGTRLSIL.

The gene calls are TRBV6-5 and TRBJ1-5, with D tentatively TRBD1 (6 bases). The V gene's germline CDR1 is MNHEY and CDR2 SVGAGI. The CDR3 is made up of 15 amino acids. The germline V and J ends were trimmed by 4 bases and 5 bases, with 15 bases remaining between them. The CDR3 loop is CASSSGWDTHQPQHF. CDR3 DNA: TGTGCCAGCAGTTCTGGGTGGGACACACATCAGCCCCAGCATTTT.

This clone was detected only a few times. The rearrangement joins TRBV28 to TRBJ2-3; tentative D call: TRBD1 (7 bases). Germline CDR1 reads MDHEN; CDR2 reads SYDVKM. The CDR3 has 16 residues. V was shortened by 4 bases and J by 5 bases, with 19 bases between the two germline ends. CDR3 loop: CASSWRADRDGDTQYF. The CDR3 DNA reads as TGTGCCAGCAGTTGGAGGGCAGACAGGGACGGAGATACGCAGTATTTT.

The chain combines TRBV7-9 with TRBJ2-7, with D unclear. The CDR3 runs to 14 residues. The V gene lost 5 bases and the J gene lost 3 bases, with 14 bases spanning the gap. Germline CDR1 and CDR2: SEHNR and FQNEAQ (reference sequence). The CDR3 spells CASSGSSVHYEQYF. DNA for the CDR3: TGTGCCAGCAGCGGATCGAGCGTACACTACGAGCAGTACTTC.

The chain carries TRBV7-8 and TRBJ1-2; a weak D match, TRBD1 (5 bases). This CDR3 is built from 14 residues. Trimming left V 5 bases short and J 4 bases short, with 14 bases between. CDR1 and CDR2 (germline): SGHVS, FQNEAQ. This CDR3 reads CASSPVGRLYGYTF. Here the CDR3 DNA reads TGTGCCAGCAGCCCGGTGGGGCGCCTCTATGGCTACACCTTC.